The text below deals with one TCR beta chain. The antigen remains unidentified. The germline V gene encodes CDR1 SGHAT and CDR2 FQNNGV. The CDR3 consists of 12 residues. V lost 4 bases, J lost 3 bases, and 6 bases lay in between. CD45RO-negative cells were positively selected for CCR7, leaving out terminally differentiated effector memory CD45RA+ cells. TCRdb keeps only in-frame clones here, not all; method: immunoSEQ multiplex PCR. Among 1.5 million to 2.5 million clones, roughly 95% were seen once, and the ten largest hold around 1%. The sample originates from a study of shared clonotypes between healthy human individuals. Study-wide results and limits: Sampling included only blood; tissue repertoires likely differ.

This chain connects TRBV11-2 to TRBJ1-2; D call uncertain. Sequences were obtained from naive CD8+ T cells sorted from blood. This sequence was found in a man in his late teens or twenties in good health. The CDR3 loop is CASSSGHYGYTF. The DNA of the CDR3 is TGTGCCAGCAGCTCTGGCCACTATGGCTACACCTTC.